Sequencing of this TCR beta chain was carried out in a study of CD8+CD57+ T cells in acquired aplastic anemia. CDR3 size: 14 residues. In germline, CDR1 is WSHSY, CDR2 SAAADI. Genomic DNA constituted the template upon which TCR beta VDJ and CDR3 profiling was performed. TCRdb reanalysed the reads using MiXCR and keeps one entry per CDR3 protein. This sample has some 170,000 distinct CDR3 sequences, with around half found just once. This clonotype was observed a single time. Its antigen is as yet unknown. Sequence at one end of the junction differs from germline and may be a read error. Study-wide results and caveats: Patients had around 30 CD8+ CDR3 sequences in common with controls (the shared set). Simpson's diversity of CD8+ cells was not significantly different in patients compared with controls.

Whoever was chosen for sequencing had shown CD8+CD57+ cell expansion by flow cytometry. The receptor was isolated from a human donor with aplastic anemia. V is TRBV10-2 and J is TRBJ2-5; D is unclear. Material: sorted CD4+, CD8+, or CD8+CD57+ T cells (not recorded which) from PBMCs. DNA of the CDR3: TGCGCCAGCAGTGAGAGGGTCAACCAAGGGACCCAGTACTTC. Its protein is CASSERVNQGTQYF.